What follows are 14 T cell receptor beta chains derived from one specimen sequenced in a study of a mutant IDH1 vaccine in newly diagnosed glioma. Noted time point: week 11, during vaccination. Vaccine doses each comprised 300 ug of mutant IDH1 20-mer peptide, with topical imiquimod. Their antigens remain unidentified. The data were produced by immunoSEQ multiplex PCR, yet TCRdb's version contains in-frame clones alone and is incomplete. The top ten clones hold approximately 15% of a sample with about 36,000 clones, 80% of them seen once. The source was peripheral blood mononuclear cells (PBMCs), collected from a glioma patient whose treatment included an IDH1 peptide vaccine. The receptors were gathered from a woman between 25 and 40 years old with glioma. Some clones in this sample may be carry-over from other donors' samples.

The CDR3 nucleotides are TGCGCCAGCAGTGAGGGACAGGCTAACAGGGGGCCCCAGCATTTT. Encoded protein: CASSEGQANRGPQHF. The chain couples TRBV10-2 to TRBJ1-5, with 7 positions matching TRBD1. Germline V lookup: CDR1 WSHSY, CDR2 SAAADI. V shed 2 bases and J 9 bases; nucleotides not matched to a gene: 10. The CDR3 length is 15 residues.

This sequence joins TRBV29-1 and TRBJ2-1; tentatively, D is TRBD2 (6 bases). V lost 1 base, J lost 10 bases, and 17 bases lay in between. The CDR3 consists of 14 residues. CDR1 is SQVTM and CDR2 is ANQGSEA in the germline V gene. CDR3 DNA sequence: TGCAGCGTTGAAGGGGGGGACTCCGGGAAGGAGCAGTTCTTC. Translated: CSVEGGDSGKEQFF.

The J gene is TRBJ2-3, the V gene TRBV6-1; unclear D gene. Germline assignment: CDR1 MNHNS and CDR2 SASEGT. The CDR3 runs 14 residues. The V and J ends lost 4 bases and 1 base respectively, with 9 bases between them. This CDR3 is CASSVRPGTDTQYF. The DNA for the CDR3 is TGTGCCAGCAGTGTGCGTCCCGGCACAGATACGCAGTATTTT.

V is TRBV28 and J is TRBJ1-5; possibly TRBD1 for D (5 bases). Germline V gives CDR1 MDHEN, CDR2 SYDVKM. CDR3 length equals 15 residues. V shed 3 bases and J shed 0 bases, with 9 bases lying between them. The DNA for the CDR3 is TGTGCCAGCAGTTTGGTAGGGGATAGCAATCAGCCCCAGCATTTT. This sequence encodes CASSLVGDSNQPQHF.

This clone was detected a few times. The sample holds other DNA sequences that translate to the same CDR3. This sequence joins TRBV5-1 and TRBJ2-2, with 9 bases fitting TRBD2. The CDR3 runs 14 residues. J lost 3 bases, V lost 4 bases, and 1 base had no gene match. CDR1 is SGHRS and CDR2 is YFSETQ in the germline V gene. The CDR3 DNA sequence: TGCGCCAGCAGCGGGACTAGCTACACCGGGGAGCTGTTTTTT. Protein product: CASSGTSYTGELFF.

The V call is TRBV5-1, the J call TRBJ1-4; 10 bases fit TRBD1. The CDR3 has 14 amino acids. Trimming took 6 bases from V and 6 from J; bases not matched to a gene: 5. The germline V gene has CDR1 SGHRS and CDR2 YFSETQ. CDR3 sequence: CASKTGTGDEKLFF. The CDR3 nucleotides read TGCGCCAGCAAAACCGGGACAGGGGATGAAAAACTGTTTTTT.

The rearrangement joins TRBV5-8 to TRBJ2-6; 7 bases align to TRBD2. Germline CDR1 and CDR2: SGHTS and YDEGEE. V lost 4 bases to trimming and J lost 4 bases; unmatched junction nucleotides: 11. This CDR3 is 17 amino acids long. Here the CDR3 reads CASSEDGRGFGANVLTF. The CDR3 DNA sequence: TGTGCCAGCAGCGAGGACGGGCGGGGGTTCGGGGCCAACGTCCTGACTTTC.

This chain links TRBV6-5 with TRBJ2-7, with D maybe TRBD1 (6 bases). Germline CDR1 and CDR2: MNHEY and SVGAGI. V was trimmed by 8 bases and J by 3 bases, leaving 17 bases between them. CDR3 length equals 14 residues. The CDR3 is CASRAADRIYEQYF. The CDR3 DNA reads TGTGCCAGCCGGGCCGCAGACAGGATCTACGAGCAGTACTTC.

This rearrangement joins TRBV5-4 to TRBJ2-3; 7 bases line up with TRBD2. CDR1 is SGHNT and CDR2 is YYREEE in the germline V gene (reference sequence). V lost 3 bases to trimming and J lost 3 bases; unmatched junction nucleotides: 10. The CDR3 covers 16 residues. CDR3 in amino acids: CASSSGTGTTTDTQYF. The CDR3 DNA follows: TGTGCCAGCAGCTCTGGGACCGGGACTACTACAGATACGCAGTATTTT.

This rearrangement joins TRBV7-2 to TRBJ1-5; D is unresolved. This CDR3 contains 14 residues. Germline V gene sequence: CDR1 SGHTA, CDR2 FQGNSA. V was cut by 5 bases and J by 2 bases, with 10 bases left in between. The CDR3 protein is CASSPSGGNQPQHF. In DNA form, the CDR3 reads TGTGCCAGCAGCCCCTCCGGAGGCAATCAGCCCCAGCATTTT.

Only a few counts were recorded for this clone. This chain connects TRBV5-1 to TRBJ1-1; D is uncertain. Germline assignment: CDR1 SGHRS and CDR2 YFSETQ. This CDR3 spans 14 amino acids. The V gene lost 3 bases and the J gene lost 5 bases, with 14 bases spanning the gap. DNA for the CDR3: TGCGCCAGCAGCTCCGGTGGGATGGGGACTGAAGCTTTCTTT. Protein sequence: CASSSGGMGTEAFF.

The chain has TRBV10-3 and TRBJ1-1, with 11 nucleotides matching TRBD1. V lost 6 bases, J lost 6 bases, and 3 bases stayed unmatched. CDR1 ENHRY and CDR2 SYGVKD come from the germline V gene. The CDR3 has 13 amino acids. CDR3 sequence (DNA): TGTGCCATCAGCGGACAGGGGGCGGCTGAAGCTTTCTTT. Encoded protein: CAISGQGAAEAFF.

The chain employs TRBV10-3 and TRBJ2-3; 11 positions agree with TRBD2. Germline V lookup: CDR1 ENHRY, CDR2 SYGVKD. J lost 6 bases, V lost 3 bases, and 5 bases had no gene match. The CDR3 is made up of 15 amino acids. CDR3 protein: CAISETSGSSDTQYF. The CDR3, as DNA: TGTGCCATCAGTGAAACTAGCGGGAGTAGTGATACGCAGTATTTT.

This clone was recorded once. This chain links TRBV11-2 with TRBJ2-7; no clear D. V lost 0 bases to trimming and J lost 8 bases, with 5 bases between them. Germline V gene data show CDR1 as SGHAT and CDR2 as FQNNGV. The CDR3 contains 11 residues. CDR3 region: CASSLDRQQYF. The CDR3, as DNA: TGTGCCAGCAGCTTAGACAGGCAGCAGTACTTC. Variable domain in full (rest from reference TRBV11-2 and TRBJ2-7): EAGVAQSPRYKIIEKRQSVAFWCNPISGHATLYWYQQILGQGPKLLIQFQNNGVVDDSQLPKDRFSAERLKGVDSTLKIQPAKLEDSAVYLCASSLDRQQYFGPGTRLTVT.